This is a list of T cell receptor beta chains from one sample in a study of blood T cell repertoires in COVID-19. TCRdb keeps only in-frame clones here, not all; method: immunoSEQ multiplex PCR. The repertoire holds under 200,000 clones, with approximately 80% as singletons. The sample was PBMCs or T cells enriched from blood (not recorded which). The receptors come from a woman between 55 and 75 years old who had recovered from COVID-19. Each CDR3 is given with its conserved first and last residue. D genes are given only for firm matches. Clone size is shown for a subset of rows, as once, few, many or a class of expanded clone.

d_call j_call v_call clone_size cdr3_aa cdr3_nt
- TRBJ2-5 TRBV7-6 - CASSLAGRETQYF TGTGCCAGCAGCTTAGCGGGCAGAGAGACCCAGTACTTC
- TRBJ1-3 TRBV5-1 - CASSEGGAGNTIYF TGCGCCAGCAGCGAAGGGGGAGCTGGAAACACCATATATTTT
TRBD1 TRBJ1-4 TRBV5-1 - CASSLGGQGATNEKLFF TGCGCCAGCAGCTTGGGTGGACAGGGTGCGACTAATGAAAAACTGTTTTTT
- TRBJ2-2 TRBV5-6 few CASSFTGNRDTGELFF TGTGCCAGCAGCTTCACAGGGAACAGAGACACCGGGGAGCTGTTTTTT
TRBD1 TRBJ2-2 TRBV30 - CAWSRQGRTGELFF TGTGCCTGGAGTAGACAGGGGAGAACCGGGGAGCTGTTTTTT
- TRBJ2-7 TRBV7-2 - CASSFSSSYEQYF TGTGCCAGCAGCTTTTCCAGTTCCTACGAGCAGTACTTC
- TRBJ1-1 TRBV11-3 - CASSLQGNTEAFF TGTGCCAGCAGCTTACAGGGGAACACTGAAGCTTTCTTT
TRBD1 TRBJ1-2 TRBV24-1 few CATSATDRGGYTF TGTGCCACCAGTGCTACGGACAGGGGGGGCTACACCTTC
TRBD2 TRBJ2-7 TRBV6-5 - CASRPTTSARLEQYF TGTGCCAGCAGGCCTACTACTAGCGCGCGGCTCGAGCAGTACTTC
TRBD1 TRBJ2-2 TRBV7-3 few CASSHRTGPPGELFF TGTGCCAGCAGCCACAGGACAGGGCCTCCCGGGGAGCTGTTTTTT
TRBD1 TRBJ1-3 TRBV5-6 - CASSLPLGGLRNTIYF TGTGCCAGCAGCTTGCCCTTAGGGGGCCTGAGAAACACCATATATTTT
TRBD1 TRBJ2-7 TRBV7-9 - CASSLRGRPGTGHYEQYF TGTGCCAGCAGCTTAAGGGGACGGCCCGGGACAGGACACTACGAGCAGTACTTC
TRBD1 TRBJ1-2 TRBV5-1 few CASSSGTGIVGGGYTF TGCGCCAGCAGCTCCGGGACAGGGATCGTTGGTGGTGGCTACACCTTC
TRBD2 TRBJ2-7 TRBV5-5 - CASSQTSGRAYEQYF TGTGCCAGCAGCCAAACTAGCGGGAGGGCCTACGAGCAGTACTTC
TRBD1 TRBJ1-2 TRBV30 - CACEGAIHRTYGYTF TGTGCCTGCGAGGGGGCCATCCACCGTACCTATGGCTACACCTTC